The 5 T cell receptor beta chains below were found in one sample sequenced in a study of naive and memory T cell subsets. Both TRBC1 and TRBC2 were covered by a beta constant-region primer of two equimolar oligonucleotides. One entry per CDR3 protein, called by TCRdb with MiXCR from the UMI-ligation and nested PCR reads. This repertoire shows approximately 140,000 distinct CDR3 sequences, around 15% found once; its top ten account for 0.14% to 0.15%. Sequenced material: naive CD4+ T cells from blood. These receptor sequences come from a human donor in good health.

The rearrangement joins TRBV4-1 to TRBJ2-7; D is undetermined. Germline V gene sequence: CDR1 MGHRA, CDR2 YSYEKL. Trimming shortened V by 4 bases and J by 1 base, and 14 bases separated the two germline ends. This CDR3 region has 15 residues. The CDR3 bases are TGCGCCAGCAGCCCCCTCGATGGGGTTTCCTACGAGCAGTACTTC. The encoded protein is CASSPLDGVSYEQYF.

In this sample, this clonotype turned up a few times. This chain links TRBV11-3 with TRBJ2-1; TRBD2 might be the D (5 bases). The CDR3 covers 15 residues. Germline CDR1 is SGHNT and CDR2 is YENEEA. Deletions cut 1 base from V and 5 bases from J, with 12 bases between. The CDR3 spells CASSLVGSEHNEQFF. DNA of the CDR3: TGTGCCAGCAGCTTAGTAGGGAGTGAGCACAATGAGCAGTTCTTC.

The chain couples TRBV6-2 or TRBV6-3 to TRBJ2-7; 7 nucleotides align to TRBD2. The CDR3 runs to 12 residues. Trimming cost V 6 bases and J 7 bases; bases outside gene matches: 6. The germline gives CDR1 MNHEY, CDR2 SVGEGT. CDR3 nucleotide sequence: TGTGCCAGCAGCGGTAGCGGGCGGGAGCAGTACTTC. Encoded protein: CASSGSGREQYF.

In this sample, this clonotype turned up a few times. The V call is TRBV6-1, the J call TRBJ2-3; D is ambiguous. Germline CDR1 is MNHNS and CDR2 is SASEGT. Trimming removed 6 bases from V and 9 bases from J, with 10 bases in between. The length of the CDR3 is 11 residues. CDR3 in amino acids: CASRLEVTQYF. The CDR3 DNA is TGTGCCAGCAGGCTAGAAGTAACGCAGTATTTT.

The CDR3 is CASSGKTGGGTGELFF. CDR3 nucleotides: TGTGCCAGCAGCGGAAAGACAGGGGGCGGTACCGGGGAGCTGTTTTTT. The V and J genes are TRBV5-6 and TRBJ2-2, with 10 bases fitting TRBD1. This CDR3 is built from 16 residues. Germline CDR1 SGHDT, CDR2 YYEEEE. The J segment lost 5 bases and the V segment lost 4 bases, leaving 8 bases of the junction unmatched. The variable domain in full, with the rest retrieved from reference TRBV5-6 and TRBJ2-2, is DAGVTQSPTHLIKTRGQQVTLRCSPKSGHDTVSWYQQALGQGPQFIFQYYEEEERQRGNFPDRFSGHQFPNYSSELNVNALLLGDSALYLCASSGKTGGGTGELFFGEGSRLTVL.